These 14 T cell receptor beta chains were sequenced from one sample in a study of regulatory T cells in long-lasting Graves disease. Time point noted: persistent/refractory GD, antithyroid drugs over 5 years with positive TRAb. With RNA extracted from PBMCs as input, the TCR library was made. Combining iRepertoire HTBI primers with Arm-PCR of CDR3 regions, the authors built TCR beta libraries. TCRdb passed the multiplex PCR reads through MiXCR, listing each CDR3 protein once. Counted here are approximately 290,000 distinct CDR3 sequences, around a fifth occurring once; the ten biggest clones make up about 56%. Specimen: peripheral blood mononuclear cells (PBMCs), collected when the disease was refractory, from a patient treated with antithyroid drugs. The receptors shown here come from a female donor with Graves disease.

This clonotype has at least ten counts. This chain uses TRBV28 with TRBJ1-2; tentative D call: TRBD1 (6 bases). Germline CDR1 reads MDHEN; CDR2 reads SYDVKM. Trimming removed 6 bases at V and 8 bases at J, with 19 bases between. The CDR3 contains 14 residues. The CDR3, as DNA: TGTGCCAGCAGATCTCACAGGGACGTCTACGGCTACACCTTC. Translating gives CASRSHRDVYGYTF.

V gene TRBV27 combines with J gene TRBJ2-5; perhaps TRBD1 as D (5 bases). This CDR3 is 13 amino acids long. CDR1 and CDR2 (germline): MNHEY, SMNVEV (reference sequence). The ends were cut back, 6 bases at V and 5 bases at J, with 13 bases in the middle. The CDR3, as DNA: TGTGCCAGCAGCAGTAGGGGCCAGGAGACCCAGTACTTC. Protein: CASSSRGQETQYF.

This clonotype was picked up many times. The chain is built from TRBV2 and TRBJ1-4; 7 bases match TRBD1. The V segment lost 7 bases and the J segment 8 bases; nucleotides outside the gene matches: 13. The CDR3 is made up of 15 amino acids. Germline V gives CDR1 SNHLY, CDR2 FYNNEI. The chain's CDR3 is CASTPRAPGGEKLFF. DNA of the CDR3: TGTGCCAGCACCCCCAGAGCCCCAGGGGGGGAAAAACTGTTTTTT.

This clonotype was counted at least ten times. The chain joins TRBV28 to TRBJ2-7, with D hard to call. Germline CDR1 is MDHEN and CDR2 is SYDVKM. V shed 4 bases and J shed 1 base, with 11 bases lying between them. This CDR3 is built from 14 residues. Here the CDR3 DNA reads TGTGCCAGCAGTTCTCGCCTAATTTCCTACGAGCAGTACTTC. Translation: CASSSRLISYEQYF.

The chain employs TRBV5-1 and TRBJ1-4; D not certain. This CDR3 has 15 residues. V lost 7 bases, J lost 4 bases, and 17 bases lay in between. Germline assignment: CDR1 SGHRS and CDR2 YFSETQ. The CDR3 protein is CASSPRSTGNEKLFF. The DNA of the CDR3 is TGCGCCAGCTCCCCCCGCTCAACTGGTAATGAAAAACTGTTTTTT.

This clonotype was seen repeatedly, ten times or more. V is TRBV28 and J is TRBJ1-4, with 8 positions matching TRBD1. CDR1 is MDHEN, CDR2 SYDVKM, per germline. The CDR3 spans 14 residues. Trimming at V came to 10 bases and at J to 7 bases, leaving 11 bases not matched to a gene. The CDR3 DNA follows: TGTGCCACAGCATTGAGACAGGGGACTGAAAAACTGTTTTTT. Its translation is CATALRQGTEKLFF.

This clonotype was seen ten or more times. The rearrangement uses TRBV6-1 and TRBJ2-7; D is perhaps TRBD2 (6 bases). Trimming cost V 5 bases and J 3 bases, with 20 bases left between them. This CDR3 contains 16 residues. Germline assignment: CDR1 MNHNS and CDR2 SASEGT. CDR3 in DNA: TGTGCCAGCAGTTTAAAGACACGCCGGGGACTCTACGAGCAGTACTTC. Its translation: CASSLKTRRGLYEQYF.

This clonotype was seen repeatedly, ten times or more. The chain couples TRBV3-1 to TRBJ1-1, with unresolved D. The CDR3 has 13 amino acids. V lost 2 bases and J lost 1, with 5 bases in between. The germline V gene has CDR1 LGHDT and CDR2 YNNKEL (reference sequence). The CDR3 bases are TGTGCCAGCAGCCAATTCAGGAACACTGAAGCTTTCTTT. Amino acid sequence: CASSQFRNTEAFF.

The chain employs TRBV15 and TRBJ2-5; D possibly corresponds to TRBD2 (5 bases). The better agreement between TRBJ2-1 and the DNA end casts doubt on the J call. The germline V gene has CDR1 LNHNV and CDR2 YYDKDF (reference sequence). The CDR3 spans 15 residues. This chain's CDR3 is CATSRESRVRLEQFF. DNA of the CDR3: TGTGCCACCAGCAGAGAATCGAGGGTACGACTTGAGCAGTTCTTC.

This clonotype was seen ten or more times. The chain is built from TRBV12-3 or TRBV12-4 and TRBJ1-1; D is uncertain. V lost 3 bases and J 1 base, leaving 9 bases between the germline ends. This CDR3 is built from 14 residues. CDR3 in amino acids: CASSFGRENTEAFF. The CDR3 nucleotides read TGTGCCAGCAGTTTTGGAAGGGAGAACACTGAAGCTTTCTTT.

This clonotype was counted many times. The chain recombines TRBV11-2 with TRBJ2-3, with TRBD2 as a possible D gene (7 bases). Looked up from germline, CDR1 is SGHAT and CDR2 is FQNNGV. V lost 3 bases and J lost 5, with 12 bases in between. There are 14 residues in the CDR3. The CDR3 spells CASSLRGQGDTQYF. CDR3 coding DNA: TGTGCCAGCAGCTTGCGGGGGCAAGGAGATACGCAGTATTTT.

This chain links TRBV5-8 with TRBJ2-1; D is possibly TRBD2 (6 bases). Trimming took off 1 base at V and 9 bases at J, with 14 bases between the two ends. This CDR3 is built from 14 residues. Germline CDR1 is SGHTS and CDR2 is YDEGEE. CDR3 sequence: CASSLMRGTGEQFF. The CDR3 DNA reads as TGTGCCAGCAGCTTGATGCGCGGGACCGGTGAGCAGTTCTTC.

V is TRBV12-3 or TRBV12-4 and J is TRBJ2-5; D possibly corresponds to TRBD1 (6 bases). The V gene lost 6 bases and the J gene lost 5 bases, with 19 bases spanning the gap. This CDR3 is 15 amino acids long. CDR3 residues: CASSRPGTPQETQYF. CDR3 in DNA: TGTGCCAGCAGCCGCCCCGGGACACCTCAGGAGACCCAGTACTTC.

The sample holds many counts of this clonotype. The chain carries TRBV20-1 and TRBJ2-5, with TRBD1 as a possible D gene (6 bases). Looked up from germline, CDR1 is DFQATT and CDR2 is SNEGSKA (reference sequence). The CDR3 contains 13 residues. V was shortened by 6 bases and J by 5 bases, with 16 bases between the two germline ends. In DNA form, the CDR3 reads TGCAGTGCCAGGGGAGTGTGGAGGGAGACCCAGTACTTC. The encoded protein is CSARGVWRETQYF.